A selection of T cell receptor beta chains follows, all from one sample in a study of blood T cell repertoires in COVID-19. The table came from immunoSEQ multiplex PCR; TCRdb's copy has only in-frame clones and leaves some out. The sample lists 100,000 or so clones, about 75% seen once, with 5% to 6.5% in the top ten. The sequenced material came from peripheral blood. Receptor source: a man older than 75 with acute or convalescent COVID-19. CDR3s include the opening cysteine and the closing phenylalanine or tryptophan. A D gene is named only where the DNA matches it firmly. Clone size is shown for a subset of rows, as once, few, many or a class of expanded clone.

cdr3_aa: CASSRAGGTDTQYF
cdr3_nt: TGTGCCAGTAGTAGGGCAGGGGGCACAGATACGCAGTATTTT
clone_size: .
d_call: .
v_call: TRBV19
j_call: TRBJ2-3

cdr3_aa: CASSQTSGRTGELFF
cdr3_nt: TGTGCCAGCAGCCAGACTAGCGGGAGGACCGGGGAGCTGTTTTTT
clone_size: .
d_call: TRBD2
v_call: TRBV6-4
j_call: TRBJ2-2

cdr3_aa: CASRDRGLYGYTF
cdr3_nt: TGTGCCAGCAGGGACAGGGGACTCTATGGCTACACCTTC
clone_size: once
d_call: TRBD1
v_call: TRBV6-5
j_call: TRBJ1-2

cdr3_aa: CSVEEIGEPQHF
cdr3_nt: TGCAGCGTTGAAGAGATAGGGGAGCCCCAGCATTTT
clone_size: .
d_call: .
v_call: TRBV29-1
j_call: TRBJ1-5

cdr3_aa: CASSQPGQKDTIYF
cdr3_nt: TGCGCCAGCAGCCAACCGGGACAGAAGGACACCATATATTTT
clone_size: .
d_call: TRBD1
v_call: TRBV4-1
j_call: TRBJ1-3

cdr3_aa: CASWAGYTEAFF
cdr3_nt: TGTGCCAGCTGGGCGGGGTACACTGAAGCTTTCTTT
clone_size: few
d_call: .
v_call: TRBV28
j_call: TRBJ1-1

cdr3_aa: CASLTGRDTEAFF
cdr3_nt: TGTGCCAGCCTGACAGGGCGAGACACTGAAGCTTTCTTT
clone_size: .
d_call: TRBD1
v_call: TRBV6-5
j_call: TRBJ1-1

cdr3_aa: CASVPITGELFF
cdr3_nt: TGTGCCAGCGTCCCTATTACCGGGGAGCTGTTTTTT
clone_size: .
d_call: .
v_call: TRBV28
j_call: TRBJ2-2

cdr3_aa: CASSALAGLSYNEQFF
cdr3_nt: TGTGCCAGCAGCGCCCTAGCGGGATTAAGCTACAATGAGCAGTTCTTC
clone_size: .
d_call: TRBD2
v_call: TRBV9
j_call: TRBJ2-1

cdr3_aa: CASSPDRLAGNTIYF
cdr3_nt: TGTGCCAGCAGCCCCGACAGGCTGGCTGGAAACACCATATATTTT
clone_size: few
d_call: .
v_call: TRBV4-2
j_call: TRBJ1-3

cdr3_aa: CASSLTSGRGTETQYF
cdr3_nt: TGTGCCAGCAGCCTGACTAGCGGGAGGGGAACGGAGACCCAGTACTTC
clone_size: .
d_call: TRBD2
v_call: TRBV7-6
j_call: TRBJ2-5

cdr3_aa: CASSSGTGVSPLHF
cdr3_nt: TGTGCCAGCAGTTCCGGGACAGGGGTTTCACCCCTCCACTTT
clone_size: .
d_call: TRBD1
v_call: TRBV28
j_call: TRBJ1-6

cdr3_aa: CAPPATGDAYNEQFF
cdr3_nt: TGTGCCCCCCCCGCTACAGGGGATGCCTACAATGAGCAGTTCTTC
clone_size: .
d_call: TRBD1
v_call: TRBV10-3
j_call: TRBJ2-1

cdr3_aa: CASSRTGLAGEGGDTQYF
cdr3_nt: TGTGCCAGCAGCCGCACCGGACTAGCGGGAGAGGGGGGAGATACGCAGTATTTT
clone_size: medium-sized
d_call: TRBD2
v_call: TRBV11-2
j_call: TRBJ2-3

cdr3_aa: CAWSVRSGSTDTQYF
cdr3_nt: TGTGCCTGGAGTGTACGTAGCGGGAGCACAGATACGCAGTATTTT
clone_size: .
d_call: TRBD2
v_call: TRBV30
j_call: TRBJ2-3

cdr3_aa: CASSERVGANYGYTF
cdr3_nt: TGTGCCAGTAGTGAAAGGGTGGGAGCTAACTATGGCTACACCTTC
clone_size: .
d_call: .
v_call: TRBV19
j_call: TRBJ1-2

cdr3_aa: CASTLGRNTGELFF
cdr3_nt: TGTGCCAGCACCCTGGGGCGAAATACCGGGGAGCTGTTTTTT
clone_size: .
d_call: .
v_call: TRBV7-3
j_call: TRBJ2-2

cdr3_aa: CASSRDSNKETQYF
cdr3_nt: TGTGCCAGCAGCCGGGACAGTAATAAAGAGACCCAGTACTTC
clone_size: .
d_call: TRBD1
v_call: TRBV7-2
j_call: TRBJ2-5

cdr3_aa: CASSRHDLNYGYTF
cdr3_nt: TGTGCCAGCAGCAGACATGACCTTAACTATGGCTACACCTTC
clone_size: .
d_call: .
v_call: TRBV6-5
j_call: TRBJ1-2

cdr3_aa: CASRRGGSYNEQFF
cdr3_nt: TGTGCCAGCAGAAGAGGGGGCTCCTACAATGAGCAGTTCTTC
clone_size: many
d_call: .
v_call: TRBV28
j_call: TRBJ2-1

cdr3_aa: CASSWDTGTGKSYEQYF
cdr3_nt: TGTGCCAGCAGCTGGGACACCGGGACAGGCAAGTCCTACGAGCAGTACTTC
clone_size: .
d_call: TRBD1
v_call: TRBV7-2
j_call: TRBJ2-7

cdr3_aa: CASSPGTFYNEQFF
cdr3_nt: TGTGCCAGCAGTCCGGGGACATTCTACAATGAGCAGTTCTTC
clone_size: .
d_call: .
v_call: TRBV28
j_call: TRBJ2-1

cdr3_aa: CASSEDRAWGENTGELFF
cdr3_nt: TGTGCCAGTAGTGAAGACAGAGCCTGGGGGGAGAACACCGGGGAGCTGTTTTTT
clone_size: .
d_call: .
v_call: TRBV19
j_call: TRBJ2-2

cdr3_aa: CASSRYGGTGSVNTEAFF
cdr3_nt: TGTGCCAGTAGTCGATACGGTGGGACAGGATCAGTGAACACTGAAGCTTTCTTT
clone_size: .
d_call: TRBD1
v_call: TRBV19
j_call: TRBJ1-1

cdr3_aa: CATSSRRVSGNTIYF
cdr3_nt: TGTGCCACCAGCAGCCGACGGGTCTCTGGAAACACCATATATTTT
clone_size: .
d_call: .
v_call: TRBV15
j_call: TRBJ1-3

cdr3_aa: CASSFGLADFYEQYF
cdr3_nt: TGTGCCAGCAGCTTCGGACTAGCAGATTTCTACGAGCAGTACTTC
clone_size: .
d_call: TRBD2
v_call: TRBV5-8
j_call: TRBJ2-7

cdr3_aa: CASSAYLDTQYF
cdr3_nt: TGTGCCAGCAGTGCATACTTAGATACGCAGTATTTT
clone_size: .
d_call: .
v_call: TRBV12-3/TRBV12-4
j_call: TRBJ2-3

cdr3_aa: CASSLQGTGYTF
cdr3_nt: TGTGCCAGCAGTTTACAGGGGACTGGCTACACCTTC
clone_size: .
d_call: .
v_call: TRBV28
j_call: TRBJ1-2

cdr3_aa: CASSNPGYNEQFF
cdr3_nt: TGTGCCAGCAGTAACCCCGGCTACAATGAGCAGTTCTTC
clone_size: .
d_call: .
v_call: TRBV6-2/TRBV6-3
j_call: TRBJ2-1

cdr3_aa: CASGVPVHGYTF
cdr3_nt: TGTGCCAGCGGAGTCCCAGTCCATGGCTACACCTTC
clone_size: .
d_call: .
v_call: TRBV5-8
j_call: TRBJ1-2

cdr3_aa: CASSLGTGGRNEQFF
cdr3_nt: TGTGCCAGCAGCCTCGGGACAGGGGGCCGCAATGAGCAGTTCTTC
clone_size: few
d_call: TRBD1
v_call: TRBV7-9
j_call: TRBJ2-1

cdr3_aa: CASRAVRSETQYF
cdr3_nt: TGTGCCAGCAGAGCCGTCAGGTCGGAGACCCAGTACTTC
clone_size: few
d_call: .
v_call: TRBV6-5
j_call: TRBJ2-5

cdr3_aa: CASSLIWEYSGNTIYF
cdr3_nt: TGTGCCAGCAGTTTAATATGGGAGTACTCTGGAAACACCATATATTTT
clone_size: .
d_call: .
v_call: TRBV28
j_call: TRBJ1-3

cdr3_aa: CASKARGRGSNQPQHF
cdr3_nt: TGTGCCAGTAAAGCCAGGGGAAGGGGGAGCAATCAGCCCCAGCATTTT
clone_size: .
d_call: .
v_call: TRBV19
j_call: TRBJ1-5

cdr3_aa: CASSRGRNTGELFF
cdr3_nt: TGTGCCAGCAGTAGGGGGAGGAACACCGGGGAGCTGTTTTTT
clone_size: .
d_call: .
v_call: TRBV6-4
j_call: TRBJ2-2

cdr3_aa: CASTGGRSPLHF
cdr3_nt: TGTGCCAGCACCGGGGGGCGTTCACCCCTCCACTTT
clone_size: .
d_call: .
v_call: TRBV28
j_call: TRBJ1-6

cdr3_aa: CASSQWTALNTEAFF
cdr3_nt: TGTGCCAGCAGTCAATGGACAGCTTTGAACACTGAAGCTTTCTTT
clone_size: few
d_call: .
v_call: TRBV27
j_call: TRBJ1-1

cdr3_aa: CASSFFGGGRNEQFF
cdr3_nt: TGTGCCAGCAGTTTCTTCGGCGGGGGGAGGAATGAGCAGTTCTTC
clone_size: .
d_call: TRBD2
v_call: TRBV27
j_call: TRBJ2-1

cdr3_aa: CASSPGQGGYTF
cdr3_nt: TGTGCCAGCAGCCCCGGACAGGGGGGCTACACCTTC
clone_size: .
d_call: TRBD1
v_call: TRBV3-1/TRBV3-2
j_call: TRBJ1-2

cdr3_aa: CATSGLAGTGELFF
cdr3_nt: TGTGCCACCAGTGGTCTAGCGGGCACCGGGGAGCTGTTTTTT
clone_size: .
d_call: TRBD2
v_call: TRBV24-1
j_call: TRBJ2-2

cdr3_aa: CASSLVVRTVTETQYF
cdr3_nt: TGTGCCAGCAGCTTAGTAGTGCGGACAGTAACAGAGACCCAGTACTTC
clone_size: .
d_call: .
v_call: TRBV7-2
j_call: TRBJ2-5

cdr3_aa: CASSELGRTNEKLFF
cdr3_nt: TGTGCCAGCAGCGAACTTGGTCGGACTAATGAAAAACTGTTTTTT
clone_size: .
d_call: .
v_call: TRBV14
j_call: TRBJ1-4

cdr3_aa: CASSPGTSGSWADTQYF
cdr3_nt: TGTGCCAGCAGTCCCGGGACTAGCGGGAGTTGGGCAGATACGCAGTATTTT
clone_size: .
d_call: TRBD2
v_call: TRBV6-2/TRBV6-3
j_call: TRBJ2-3

cdr3_aa: CASSPLPGLAGRRGREQFF
cdr3_nt: TGTGCCAGCAGCCCATTACCGGGACTAGCGGGGAGGAGGGGGCGGGAGCAGTTCTTC
clone_size: .
d_call: TRBD2
v_call: TRBV7-2
j_call: TRBJ2-1

cdr3_aa: CASSPGQGSTDTQYF
cdr3_nt: TGTGCCAGCAGCCCCGGACAGGGGAGCACAGATACGCAGTATTTT
clone_size: .
d_call: TRBD1
v_call: TRBV11-3
j_call: TRBJ2-3

cdr3_aa: CASSSEPLGGKGHNEQFF
cdr3_nt: TGCGCCAGCAGCAGCGAACCTCTTGGGGGGAAGGGCCACAATGAGCAGTTCTTC
clone_size: .
d_call: .
v_call: TRBV4-1
j_call: TRBJ2-1

cdr3_aa: CASSDQVFTDTQYF
cdr3_nt: TGTGCCAGCAGTGACCAGGTTTTCACAGATACGCAGTATTTT
clone_size: once
d_call: .
v_call: TRBV2
j_call: TRBJ2-3

cdr3_aa: CASSLQGGTDTQYF
cdr3_nt: TGTGCCAGCAGCCTCCAGGGGGGCACAGATACGCAGTATTTT
clone_size: .
d_call: TRBD1
v_call: TRBV6-5
j_call: TRBJ2-3

cdr3_aa: CASSVGLAGGPGSYEQYF
cdr3_nt: TGTGCCAGCAGCGTAGGACTAGCGGGAGGGCCTGGGTCCTACGAGCAGTACTTC
clone_size: .
d_call: TRBD2
v_call: TRBV9
j_call: TRBJ2-7

cdr3_aa: CASSLRQGINEQYF
cdr3_nt: TGTGCCAGCAGCTTACGCCAGGGGATCAACGAGCAGTACTTC
clone_size: .
d_call: .
v_call: TRBV6-5
j_call: TRBJ2-7

cdr3_aa: CASSQERAGELFF
cdr3_nt: TGCGCCAGCAGCCAAGAGAGGGCCGGGGAGCTGTTTTTT
clone_size: many
d_call: .
v_call: TRBV4-1
j_call: TRBJ2-2

cdr3_aa: CAISESGLAGGLTQYF
cdr3_nt: TGTGCCATCAGTGAGTCTGGGCTAGCGGGAGGCCTGACCCAGTACTTC
clone_size: once
d_call: TRBD2
v_call: TRBV10-3
j_call: TRBJ2-5

cdr3_aa: CASSLAGSGWSPLHF
cdr3_nt: TGTGCCAGCAGCTTAGCGGGGTCGGGATGGTCACCCCTCCACTTT
clone_size: .
d_call: .
v_call: TRBV7-2
j_call: TRBJ1-6

cdr3_aa: CASSSIRDAGSYEQYF
cdr3_nt: TGTGCCAGCAGTTCTATCCGGGACGCGGGGTCCTACGAGCAGTACTTC
clone_size: .
d_call: .
v_call: TRBV27
j_call: TRBJ2-7

cdr3_aa: CASSTQITGELFF
cdr3_nt: TGTGCCAGCTCGACACAGATCACCGGGGAGCTGTTTTTT
clone_size: once
d_call: .
v_call: TRBV2
j_call: TRBJ2-2

cdr3_aa: CASRGSGANVLTF
cdr3_nt: TGTGCCAGCCGAGGCTCTGGGGCCAACGTCCTGACTTTC
clone_size: .
d_call: .
v_call: TRBV19
j_call: TRBJ2-6

cdr3_aa: CASSLTGQFAYEQYF
cdr3_nt: TGCGCCAGCAGCTTAACTGGACAGTTCGCCTACGAGCAGTACTTC
clone_size: .
d_call: .
v_call: TRBV5-1
j_call: TRBJ2-7

cdr3_aa: CASTPTDGLGTDTQYF
cdr3_nt: TGTGCCAGCACACCAACTGACGGACTCGGCACAGATACGCAGTATTTT
clone_size: once
d_call: .
v_call: TRBV6-6
j_call: TRBJ2-3

cdr3_aa: CASSLDRASNQPQHF
cdr3_nt: TGTGCCAGCAGTTTGGACAGGGCGAGCAATCAGCCCCAGCATTTT
clone_size: few
d_call: TRBD1
v_call: TRBV27
j_call: TRBJ1-5

cdr3_aa: CASSEAAGLEAFF
cdr3_nt: TGTGCCAGCAGTGAAGCCGCCGGTTTGGAAGCTTTCTTT
clone_size: .
d_call: .
v_call: TRBV2
j_call: TRBJ1-1